These 23 T cell receptor beta chains came from one sample sequenced in a study of blood T cell repertoires in COVID-19. Data came from immunoSEQ multiplex PCR; TCRdb stores just in-frame clones and leaves some out. Of over 150,000 clones in the sample, approximately 79% were seen once. Sequenced input: PBMCs or T cells enriched from blood (not recorded which). Every receptor here comes from a man aged 50 to 60 who had recovered from COVID-19.

The J gene is TRBJ1-5, the V gene TRBV6-5, with a tentative D call TRBD1 (6 bases). The V gene's germline CDR1 is MNHEY and CDR2 SVGAGI. The CDR3 covers 14 residues. The V gene lost 11 bases and the J gene lost 5 bases, with 19 bases spanning the gap. In DNA, the CDR3 is TGTGCCGGAGTGGGTCTAAAGGGGGATCAGCCCCAGCATTTT. It specifies CAGVGLKGDQPQHF.

The genes are TRBV6-5 and TRBJ1-5, with no clear D. Germline loops: CDR1 MNHEY, CDR2 SVGAGI. V was cut by 5 bases and J by 7 bases, with 9 bases left in between. The CDR3 extends over 12 amino acids. The CDR3 nucleotides read TGTGCCAGCAGTATCGACAAACAGCCCCAGCATTTT. This sequence encodes CASSIDKQPQHF.

This clone was detected once. V usage is TRBV5-1 and J usage is TRBJ1-2; D uncertain. This CDR3 is built from 14 residues. With 0 bases removed from V and 4 bases from J, the gap between germline ends came to 10 bases. Per the germline V gene, CDR1 is SGHRS and CDR2 is YFSETQ. This chain's CDR3 is CASSLAGGLYGYTF. CDR3 in DNA: TGCGCCAGCAGCTTGGCCGGAGGCCTCTATGGCTACACCTTC.

V and J are TRBV11-2 and TRBJ1-2, with 11 bases identical to TRBD1. V lost 5 bases to trimming and J lost 6 bases; unmatched junction nucleotides: 8. Germline V gives CDR1 SGHAT, CDR2 FQNNGV. This CDR3 has 15 amino acids. The CDR3 DNA reads TGTGCCAGCAGCCACTCCGGGACAGGGGGTGATGGCTACACCTTC. Protein: CASSHSGTGGDGYTF.

The chain combines TRBV7-2 with TRBJ2-7; the D gene is possibly TRBD2 (6 bases). CDR3 length equals 14 residues. Between the trimmed V and J ends, which lost 5 bases and 6 bases, there was a span of 17 bases. Per the germline V gene, CDR1 is SGHTA and CDR2 is FQGNSA. The CDR3 is CASSHGGSLGEQYF. The DNA of the CDR3 is TGTGCCAGCAGCCACGGAGGGTCTTTGGGCGAGCAGTACTTC.

This sequence joins TRBV4-1 and TRBJ1-4; D is uncertain. The CDR3 is 18 residues long. Trimming shortened V by 4 bases and J by 8 bases, and 26 bases separated the two germline ends. Germline V gene lookup returns CDR1 MGHRA and CDR2 YSYEKL. CDR3 nucleotide sequence: TGCGCCAGCAGCCTAAGCCATACGAGTCCCCCAGGTGTGGAAAAACTGTTTTTT. Encoded protein: CASSLSHTSPPGVEKLFF.

The rearrangement uses TRBV14 and TRBJ1-1; 7 bases line up with TRBD1. V lost 4 bases and J lost 4; bases outside the gene matches: 6. Germline V CDR1 and CDR2: SGHDN, FVKESK. The CDR3 contains 14 residues. The CDR3 DNA reads TGTGCCAGCAGCCTATATACAGGGGTCACTGAAGCTTTCTTT. Translating it yields CASSLYTGVTEAFF.

The chain combines TRBV18 with TRBJ1-2, with D possibly TRBD1 on 5 matching bases. Germline-derived CDR1 and CDR2 are KGHSH and LQKENI. The CDR3 runs 14 residues. V gave up 3 bases and J gave up 2 bases, with 10 bases separating them. CDR3 in amino acids: CASSPLTVNYGYTF. The CDR3 nucleotides read TGTGCCAGCTCACCCTTGACAGTGAACTATGGCTACACCTTC.

This clone was observed a handful of times. This chain connects TRBV19 to TRBJ2-2; D is perhaps TRBD1 (5 bases). The CDR3 spans 16 residues. The ends were cut back, 0 bases at V and 2 bases at J, with 10 bases in the middle. The germline V gene has CDR1 LNHDA and CDR2 SQIVND (reference sequence). CDR3 region: CASSIEGQINTGELFF. CDR3 coding DNA: TGTGCCAGTAGTATAGAGGGGCAGATCAACACCGGGGAGCTGTTTTTT.

This clone was observed a handful of times. This chain uses TRBV16 with TRBJ1-5; the D is unclear. V lost 3 bases and J lost 0, with 6 bases in between. The germline gives CDR1 KGHSY, CDR2 FQNENV. The CDR3 runs 14 residues. CDR3 sequence reads: CASSQVYSNQPQHF. CDR3 nucleotide sequence: TGTGCCAGCAGCCAGGTCTATAGCAATCAGCCCCAGCATTTT.

The chain links TRBV3-1 (or the pseudogene TRBV3-2) to TRBJ2-5; 13 bases are shared with TRBD2. V lost 1 base and J lost 5; bases outside the gene matches: 10. In germline, CDR1 is LGHDT, CDR2 YNNKEL (reference sequence). The CDR3 loop spans 18 amino acids. The CDR3 DNA reads as TGTGCCAGCAGCCAAGTTAGACTAGCGGGGGGCCGGGGGGAGACCCAGTACTTC. This codes for CASSQVRLAGGRGETQYF.

The rearrangement uses TRBV7-2 and TRBJ1-4, with TRBD1 matching 9 bases. Germline V gene lookup returns CDR1 SGHTA and CDR2 FQGNSA. This CDR3 contains 16 residues. Losses at the gene ends were 5 bases for V and 5 bases for J; bases not matched to a gene: 9. The CDR3 DNA reads as TGTGCCAGCAGCCCCGCGTCCGGGACAGGGAATGAAAAACTGTTTTTT. This gives the protein CASSPASGTGNEKLFF.

The V gene is TRBV13, the J gene TRBJ2-7; 8 bases map to TRBD1. Germline V CDR1 and CDR2: PRHDT, FYEKMQ (reference sequence). Trimming cost V 7 bases and J 5 bases; bases outside gene matches: 10. The CDR3 has 14 residues. The CDR3 reads CASTRTGPPHEQYF. In DNA, the CDR3 is TGTGCCAGCACAAGGACAGGGCCCCCCCACGAGCAGTACTTC.

J is TRBJ2-1 and V is TRBV9, with TRBD1 identical over 10 bases. Germline values: CDR1 SGDLS, CDR2 YYNGEE. Trimming removed 0 bases from V and 9 bases from J; junction bases left unmatched: 6. This CDR3 is built from 15 residues. In DNA form, the CDR3 reads TGTGCCAGCAGCGTAGGGACAGGGGGTGGGGTTGAGCAGTTCTTC. Residues: CASSVGTGGGVEQFF.

This clone was detected a few times. The chain is built from TRBV7-9 and TRBJ1-2, with 8 bases matching TRBD1. The ends lost 1 base at V and 4 bases at J; junction bases unmatched: 5. The CDR3 runs to 15 residues. Germline CDR1 is SEHNR and CDR2 is FQNEAQ (reference sequence). The CDR3 bases are TGTGCCAGCAGCTTAGTGATCGGACAGGGCTATGGCTACACCTTC. It specifies CASSLVIGQGYGYTF. Full variable domain (outside the CDR3, taken from reference TRBV7-9 and TRBJ1-2): DTGVSQNPRHKITKRGQNVTFRCDPISEHNRLYWYRQTLGQGPEFLTYFQNEAQLEKSRLLSDRFSAERPKGSFSTLEIQRTEQGDSAMYLCASSLVIGQGYGYTFGSGTRLTVV.

The V call is TRBV7-2, the J call TRBJ1-6; D gene unclear. The CDR3 is 14 amino acids. Germline CDR1 SGHTA, CDR2 FQGNSA. The V gene lost 1 base and the J gene lost 6 bases, with 7 bases spanning the gap. This CDR3 reads CASSLEQINSPLHF. The CDR3 DNA follows: TGTGCCAGCAGCTTAGAACAGATTAATTCACCCCTCCACTTT.

CDR3 sequence (DNA): TGTGCCAGCAGCTCTGGGACAAACTCTGGAAACACCATATATTTT. Its protein product is CASSSGTNSGNTIYF. V usage is TRBV7-9 and J usage is TRBJ1-3; a weak D match, TRBD1 (6 bases). Germline V gives CDR1 SEHNR, CDR2 FQNEAQ (reference sequence). The CDR3 is 15 residues long. V lost 4 bases, J lost 0 bases, and 10 bases lay in between.

The chain's CDR3 is CASSETGLGNQPQHF. CDR3 DNA: TGTGCCAGCAGCGAGACAGGGCTCGGTAATCAGCCCCAGCATTTT. The chain combines TRBV3-1 (or the pseudogene TRBV3-2) with TRBJ1-5; 7 positions agree with TRBD1. V shed 5 bases, J shed 4 bases, and the junction held 8 bases outside the gene matches. Germline CDR1 LGHDT, CDR2 YNNKEL (reference sequence). The CDR3 has 15 residues.

V and J are TRBV6-6 and TRBJ2-2, with 14 bases identical to TRBD2. CDR1 MNHNY and CDR2 SVGAGI come from the germline V gene (reference sequence). V lost 5 bases, J lost 7 bases, and 3 bases stayed unmatched. The CDR3 extends over 15 amino acids. The CDR3 loop reads CASSGTSGGSGELFF. The CDR3 coding sequence is TGTGCCAGCAGTGGGACTAGCGGGGGTAGCGGGGAGCTGTTTTTT.

The CDR3 protein is CASSQERLAGTRETQYF. The CDR3, as DNA: TGTGCCAGCAGCCAAGAGCGGCTAGCGGGGACTAGGGAGACCCAGTACTTC. The rearrangement links TRBV3-1 (or the pseudogene TRBV3-2) to TRBJ2-5, with TRBD2 matching 9 bases. This CDR3 has 17 amino acids. Germline CDR1 reads LGHDT; CDR2 reads YNNKEL (reference sequence). V lost 0 bases, J lost 5 bases, and 10 bases stayed unmatched.

The V call is TRBV3-1 (or the pseudogene TRBV3-2), the J call TRBJ1-4; no clear D. This CDR3 has 12 amino acids. The germline V and J ends were trimmed by 4 bases and 7 bases, with 7 bases remaining between them. Germline CDR1 and CDR2: LGHDT and YNNKEL (reference sequence). CDR3 protein: CASSRGSEKLFF. Written as DNA, the CDR3 is TGTGCCAGCAGCCGCGGTTCTGAAAAACTGTTTTTT.

This chain joins TRBV30 and TRBJ1-1; D remains unclear. Germline CDR1 reads GTSNPN; CDR2 reads SVGIG (reference sequence). There are 10 residues in the CDR3. V lost 2 bases and J lost 4, with 2 bases in between. The CDR3 loop is CAWSRTEAFF. Written as DNA, the CDR3 is TGTGCCTGGAGTCGCACTGAAGCTTTCTTT.

This clone was detected a few times. The J gene is TRBJ2-7, the V gene TRBV18, with D possibly being TRBD2 (5 bases). Trimming shortened V by 4 bases and J by 5 bases, and 9 bases separated the two germline ends. The CDR3 sequence is 12 residues long. Germline V lookup: CDR1 KGHSH, CDR2 LQKENI. CDR3 sequence reads: CASSQLGDEQYF. The CDR3 bases are TGTGCCAGCTCACAGCTCGGGGACGAGCAGTACTTC.